This entry lists 26 T cell receptor beta chains sequenced from one sample in a study of tumor-infiltrating lymphocytes in oesophageal squamous cell carcinoma. TCRdb re-analysed the PCR reads in MiXCR, keeping a single row per CDR3 protein. Counted here are about 15,000 distinct CDR3 sequences, roughly 44% occurring once; the ten biggest clones make up less than 60%. Sequenced material: blood. These receptors were collected from a male donor with esophageal squamous cell carcinoma.

The chain joins TRBV20-1 to TRBJ1-1; a weak D match, TRBD1 (5 bases). There are 14 residues in the CDR3. V was shortened by 0 bases and J by 0 bases, with 8 bases between the two germline ends. Germline V lookup: CDR1 DFQATT, CDR2 SNEGSKA (reference sequence). For the CDR3, the DNA is TGCAGTGCTAGAGAAGGACATCTGAACACTGAAGCTTTCTTT. Protein: CSAREGHLNTEAFF.

CDR3 residues: CASSLYENTGELFF. As DNA, the CDR3 is TGTGCCAGCAGCTTGTATGAGAACACCGGGGAGCTGTTTTTT. This sequence joins TRBV7-9 and TRBJ2-2; D not certain. The CDR3 has 14 amino acids. Germline V lookup: CDR1 SEHNR, CDR2 FQNEAQ (reference sequence). The germline V and J ends were trimmed by 3 bases and 1 base, with 6 bases remaining between them.

The chain joins TRBV7-2 to TRBJ2-1, with TRBD2 identical over 8 bases. The end of the DNA is better explained by TRBJ2-5, so the J call may be wrong. There are 15 residues in the CDR3. The germline V gene has CDR1 SGHTA and CDR2 FQGNSA. CDR3 sequence: CASRVGLALKETQYF. CDR3 sequence (DNA): TGTGCCAGCAGGGTTGGACTAGCCCTAAAAGAGACCCAGTACTTC.

The chain recombines TRBV7-3 with TRBJ2-1; TRBD2 agrees at 10 bases. Germline CDR1 reads SGHTA; CDR2 reads FQGTGA. The CDR3 is 16 amino acids. J gave up 5 bases and V 5 bases, and 9 bases lay outside the gene matches. CDR3 sequence (DNA): TGTGCCAGCAGCCCAAACTCCGGGACTAGCGACAATGAGCAGTTCTTC. It is translated as CASSPNSGTSDNEQFF.

This chain uses TRBV7-3 with TRBJ2-2; 8 nucleotides agree with TRBD1. Per germline, CDR1 SGHTA and CDR2 FQGTGA. V was clipped by 4 bases and J by 5 bases; unmatched bases: 9. The CDR3 runs to 16 residues. The CDR3 nucleotides read TGTGCCAGCAGCTCCCATCAGGGGGCTTTAACCGGGGAGCTGTTTTTT. This sequence encodes CASSSHQGALTGELFF.

The chain carries TRBV12-3 or TRBV12-4 and TRBJ2-7, with TRBD2 matching 8 bases. The DNA end lines up better with TRBJ2-1; the J call may be wrong. The CDR3 is 21 amino acids. The CDR3 region is CASSTIRGGISGAVIYNEQFF. CDR3 nucleotide sequence: TGTGCCAGCAGTACGATTAGAGGGGGAATTAGCGGGGCAGTAATCTACAATGAGCAGTTCTTC.

With regard to this clonotype: It is likely a read error, because the conserved phenylalanine at the end of the CDR3 is missing. Because the CDR3's place on the DNA is in doubt, the DNA is left out and the CDR3 is given as listed by TCRdb. The chain combines TRBV28 with TRBJ2-5; no check of the table's D call, TRBD2, against the DNA was made. Germline V lookup: CDR1 MDHEN, CDR2 SYDVKM. A total of 8 residues make up the CDR3, ends included. The CDR3 sequence is CASSSLAG.

This clonotype ranks as large. This chain links TRBV7-8 with TRBJ2-3; D ambiguous. V lost 6 bases and J 9 bases, leaving 16 bases between the germline ends. Germline CDR1 and CDR2: SGHVS and FQNEAQ. The CDR3 has 13 amino acids. CDR3 protein: CASRMSREPTQYF. CDR3 bases: TGTGCCAGCAGGATGTCCCGTGAGCCAACGCAGTATTTT.

This clonotype was seen repeatedly, ten times or more. The chain employs TRBV7-9 and TRBJ2-3, with D possibly being TRBD2 (6 bases). V was shortened by 5 bases and J by 1 base, with 13 bases between the two germline ends. From germline, CDR1 is SEHNR and CDR2 FQNEAQ (reference sequence). The CDR3 has 15 amino acids. The CDR3 protein is CASSQWGERTDTQYF. As DNA, the CDR3 is TGTGCCAGCAGCCAGTGGGGGGAGCGCACAGATACGCAGTATTTT.

The V gene is TRBV6-2 or TRBV6-3, the J gene TRBJ2-1, with D maybe TRBD2 (6 bases). The end of the DNA aligns better with TRBJ2-5, so the J call may be wrong. The CDR3 contains 15 residues. Germline assignment: CDR1 MNHEY and CDR2 SVGEGT. CDR3 region: CASSSVAGAGETQYF. CDR3 coding DNA: TGTGCCAGCAGTTCCGTGGCCGGAGCGGGAGAGACCCAGTACTTC.

This clonotype is labeled as medium-sized. This chain joins TRBV11-2 and TRBJ2-7; D remains unclear. V lost 5 bases to trimming and J lost 0 bases, with 8 bases between them. In germline, CDR1 is SGHAT, CDR2 FQNNGV. This CDR3 comprises 13 residues. Here the CDR3 reads CASSLWRSYEQYF. DNA for the CDR3: TGTGCCAGCAGCCTATGGCGCTCCTACGAGCAGTACTTC. The entire variable domain, with the rest obtained from reference TRBV11-2 and TRBJ2-7, is as follows: EAGVAQSPRYKIIEKRQSVAFWCNPISGHATLYWYQQILGQGPKLLIQFQNNGVVDDSQLPKDRFSAERLKGVDSTLKIQPAKLEDSAVYLCASSLWRSYEQYFGPGTRLTVT.

This clonotype was found many times. The V gene is TRBV28, the J gene TRBJ2-7; D is undetermined. Per the germline V gene, CDR1 is MDHEN and CDR2 is SYDVKM. The CDR3 covers 11 residues. V was clipped by 6 bases and J by 4 bases, with 7 bases between them. CDR3 coding DNA: TGTGCCAGCAGGTCGGAGTACGAGCAGTACTTC. Protein sequence: CASRSEYEQYF.

This chain joins TRBV6-8 and TRBJ2-3; D not resolved. The closer fit of TRBJ2-1 to the DNA end suggests the J call may be wrong. Germline CDR1 and CDR2: MNHGY and SAAAGT. The CDR3 contains 13 residues. As DNA, the CDR3 is TGTGCCAGCAGTGCCTACTCGGTCAATGAGCAGTTCTTC. It codes for CASSAYSVNEQFF.

This rearrangement joins TRBV7-2 to TRBJ2-1, with a tentative D call TRBD2 (7 bases). Germline values: CDR1 SGHTA, CDR2 FQGNSA. The germline V and J ends were trimmed by 2 bases and 10 bases, with 18 bases remaining between them. The CDR3 is 15 amino acids. The CDR3: CASSLFYGGPYEQFF. The CDR3 DNA follows: TGTGCCAGCAGCTTATTTTACGGGGGGCCTTACGAGCAGTTCTTC.

The CDR3 bases are TGTGCCAGCAGTGTATCTACAGGGGGCTCTGGAAACACCATATATTTT. It is translated as CASSVSTGGSGNTIYF. This chain joins TRBV2 and TRBJ1-3, with 8 bases lining up with TRBD1. Germline lookup yields CDR1 SNHLY and CDR2 FYNNEI. Trimming cost V 4 bases and J 0 bases; bases outside gene matches: 5. This CDR3 is 16 amino acids long.

The chain carries TRBV6-6 and TRBJ2-3; TRBD1 agrees at 9 bases. The DNA end favors TRBJ1-1, so the J call may be wrong. The germline gives CDR1 MNHNY, CDR2 SVGAGI (reference sequence). This CDR3 region has 14 residues. In nucleotides, the CDR3 is TGTGCCAGCAGTAGACAGGGGGGGAACACTGAAGCTTTCTTT. Its translation: CASSRQGGNTEAFF.

This clonotype was observed a handful of times. J is TRBJ2-1 and V is TRBV7-2; the D gene is possibly TRBD1 (6 bases). Matching the DNA end better, TRBJ2-5 makes the J call doubtful. The germline gives CDR1 SGHTA, CDR2 FQGNSA. This CDR3 contains 14 residues. CDR3 coding DNA: TGTGCCAGCAGCTCGAGGGGGATGGGAGAGACCCAGTACTTC. Encoded protein: CASSSRGMGETQYF.

This clonotype was detected ten times or more. The rearrangement joins TRBV5-1 to TRBJ2-1, with TRBD1 as a possible D gene (5 bases). The CDR3 sequence is 14 residues long. V dropped 0 bases and J dropped 3 bases, with 7 bases sitting between them. Germline CDR1 reads SGHRS; CDR2 reads YFSETQ. The CDR3 DNA follows: TGCGCCAGCAGCTTGGGACAGAACTACAATGAGCAGTTCTTC. It codes for CASSLGQNYNEQFF.

This chain links TRBV20-1 with TRBJ2-1; TRBD2 aligns across 13 bases. Germline V gene data show CDR1 as DFQATT and CDR2 as SNEGSKA (reference sequence). The CDR3 totals 14 residues. V lost 5 bases to trimming and J lost 7 bases; unmatched junction nucleotides: 5. The CDR3 spells CSAQGLAGVNEQFF. The CDR3 region has the DNA TGCAGTGCTCAAGGACTAGCGGGAGTTAATGAGCAGTTCTTC.

This sequence joins TRBV6-8 and TRBJ2-5; D is ambiguous. Matching the DNA end better, TRBJ2-7 makes the J call doubtful. Germline V gene data show CDR1 as MNHGY and CDR2 as SAAAGT. This CDR3 is 11 amino acids long. CDR3 sequence (DNA): TGTGCCAGCAGTTACGTCATCGAGCAGTACTTC. Translating it yields CASSYVIEQYF.

This clonotype is categorized as medium-sized (0.01 to 0.1%). This chain links TRBV7-9 with TRBJ2-2; TRBD2 matches at 10 bases. This CDR3 has 14 amino acids. Per the germline V gene, CDR1 is SEHNR and CDR2 is FQNEAQ (reference sequence). V was clipped by 8 bases and J by 4 bases; unmatched bases: 4. In DNA, the CDR3 is TGTGCCAGCGTTTTAGCGGGGGGCACCGGGGAGCTGTTTTTT. Protein sequence: CASVLAGGTGELFF.

This clonotype was found many times. The chain employs TRBV11-3 and TRBJ2-1, with 7 bases matching TRBD2. The V segment lost 0 bases and the J segment 3 bases; nucleotides outside the gene matches: 2. The CDR3 consists of 15 residues. Germline values: CDR1 SGHNT, CDR2 YENEEA. In DNA form, the CDR3 reads TGTGCCAGCAGCTTAGAGGGGGGGTTCTACAATGAGCAGTTCTTC. Residues: CASSLEGGFYNEQFF.

This clonotype is medium-sized in the sample. The chain couples TRBV24-1 to TRBJ1-1; possibly TRBD1 for D (5 bases). Germline V gene lookup returns CDR1 KGHDR and CDR2 SFDVKD. The V end was cut by 2 bases, the J end by 5 bases, with 8 bases between. The CDR3 is made up of 13 amino acids. CDR3 sequence: CATSDYGGTEAFF. CDR3 coding DNA: TGTGCCACCAGTGATTACGGGGGGACTGAAGCTTTCTTT.

Here the CDR3 reads CASSQDIGDYGYTF. For the CDR3, the DNA is TGCGCCAGCAGCCAAGATATTGGGGACTATGGCTACACCTTC. This sequence joins TRBV4-1 and TRBJ1-2; D remains ambiguous. Deletions cut 0 bases from V and 3 bases from J, with 8 bases between. The length of the CDR3 is 14 residues. The germline CDR1 and CDR2 sequences are MGHRA and YSYEKL.

There are many counts of this clonotype. The genes are TRBV24-1 and TRBJ2-5, with 14 positions matching TRBD2. From germline, CDR1 is KGHDR and CDR2 SFDVKD. V shed 8 bases and J 11 bases; nucleotides not matched to a gene: 12. This CDR3 comprises 15 residues. The CDR3 DNA sequence: TGTGCCACCACCGGGACTAGCGGGAGACTGGATGAGCAGTACTTC. It yields the protein CATTGTSGRLDEQYF.

Ten or more counts support this clonotype. V usage is TRBV5-6 and J usage is TRBJ1-5; D gene ambiguous. This CDR3 is 14 amino acids long. The germline CDR1 and CDR2 sequences are SGHDT and YYEEEE. V dropped 0 bases and J dropped 2 bases, with 6 bases sitting between them. This CDR3 is CASSLARGNQPQHF. In DNA form, the CDR3 reads TGTGCCAGCAGCTTGGCTCGGGGCAATCAGCCCCAGCATTTT.